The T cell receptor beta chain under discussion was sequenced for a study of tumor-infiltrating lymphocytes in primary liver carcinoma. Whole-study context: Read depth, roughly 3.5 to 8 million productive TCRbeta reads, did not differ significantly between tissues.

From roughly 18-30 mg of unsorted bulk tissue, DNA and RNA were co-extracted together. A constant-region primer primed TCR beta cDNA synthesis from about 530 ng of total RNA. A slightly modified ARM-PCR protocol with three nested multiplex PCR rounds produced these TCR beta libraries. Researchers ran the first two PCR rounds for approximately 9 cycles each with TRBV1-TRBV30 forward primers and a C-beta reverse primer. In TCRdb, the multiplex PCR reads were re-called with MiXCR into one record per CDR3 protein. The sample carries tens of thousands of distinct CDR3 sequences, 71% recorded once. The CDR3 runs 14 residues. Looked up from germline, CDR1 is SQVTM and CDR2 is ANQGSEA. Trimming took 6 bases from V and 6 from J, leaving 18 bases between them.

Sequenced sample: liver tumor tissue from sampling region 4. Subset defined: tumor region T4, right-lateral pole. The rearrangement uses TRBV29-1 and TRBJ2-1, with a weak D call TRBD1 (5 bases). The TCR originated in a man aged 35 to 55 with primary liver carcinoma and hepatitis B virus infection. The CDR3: CSVMGQGARNEQFF. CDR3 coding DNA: TGCAGCGTGATGGGTCAGGGCGCTCGCAATGAGCAGTTCTTC.